The rows below give T cell receptor beta chains drawn from one sample of a study of T cell responses to AZD1222 COVID-19 vaccine. The protocol was immunoSEQ multiplex PCR, while the TCRdb copy is restricted to in-frame clones and leaves out a portion. The table lists approximately 150,000 clones, about 89% of them singletons, with over 3% in the top ten. Sequenced material: peripheral blood, taken 28 days after the second AZD1222 dose. The receptors shown here come from an adult who received the AZD1222 COVID-19 vaccine. CDR3s include the opening cysteine and the closing phenylalanine or tryptophan. The D gene is left open where the match is weak. Where a row states a size, it is once, few, many or the class of an expanded clone; other rows omit it.

CDR3nt: TGTGCCGGAAGGACGGACTATGGCTACACCTTC; CDR3aa: CAGRTDYGYTF; v_gene: TRBV30; d_gene: -; len: 11; j_gene: TRBJ1-2; abundance: -
CDR3nt: TGTGCCATCAGTGCCCAGTCTCACATATACCAGGACGATGGCTACACCTTC; CDR3aa: CAISAQSHIYQDDGYTF; v_gene: TRBV10-3; d_gene: -; len: 17; j_gene: TRBJ1-2; abundance: -
CDR3nt: TGCAGCGTTGAAGATCCCGGGGGTAAAGAAAAACTGTTTTTT; CDR3aa: CSVEDPGGKEKLFF; v_gene: TRBV29-1; d_gene: -; len: 14; j_gene: TRBJ1-4; abundance: -
CDR3nt: TGTGCCAGTCGCCTAGGGGCCGTTAATGAAAAACTGTTTTTT; CDR3aa: CASRLGAVNEKLFF; v_gene: TRBV19; d_gene: -; len: 14; j_gene: TRBJ1-4; abundance: -
CDR3nt: TGTGCCTGCCTATGGGGGGGCTACGACTATGGCTACACCTTC; CDR3aa: CACLWGGYDYGYTF; v_gene: TRBV30; d_gene: -; len: 14; j_gene: TRBJ1-2; abundance: -
CDR3nt: TGCGCCAGCAGCCAAGAATATGGAAACTATGGCTACACCTTC; CDR3aa: CASSQEYGNYGYTF; v_gene: TRBV4-3; d_gene: -; len: 14; j_gene: TRBJ1-2; abundance: once
CDR3nt: TGTGCCAGCAGCTTCTGGGATTCACCCCTCCACTTT; CDR3aa: CASSFWDSPLHF; v_gene: TRBV11-3; d_gene: -; len: 12; j_gene: TRBJ1-6; abundance: -
CDR3nt: TGTGCCAGCAGCTTAGATTGGAGTTCACCCCTCCACTTT; CDR3aa: CASSLDWSSPLHF; v_gene: TRBV7-2; d_gene: -; len: 13; j_gene: TRBJ1-6; abundance: -
CDR3nt: TGCGCCAGCAGCTTAACAGCGGGAGGATCCTACGAGCAGTACTTC; CDR3aa: CASSLTAGGSYEQYF; v_gene: TRBV5-1; d_gene: TRBD2; len: 15; j_gene: TRBJ2-7; abundance: -
CDR3nt: TGTGCCAGCAGCTCTGTAGCGGGGGGGCGCGCAGATACGCAGTATTTT; CDR3aa: CASSSVAGGRADTQYF; v_gene: TRBV5-4; d_gene: TRBD2; len: 16; j_gene: TRBJ2-3; abundance: -
CDR3nt: TGTGCCAGTAGCCGGGCAATCTCCTACAATGAGCAGTTCTTC; CDR3aa: CASSRAISYNEQFF; v_gene: TRBV19; d_gene: -; len: 14; j_gene: TRBJ2-1; abundance: -
CDR3nt: TGTGCCAGCAGCCGGGCGGAGCAGTGGAACTATGGCTACACCTTC; CDR3aa: CASSRAEQWNYGYTF; v_gene: TRBV11-2; d_gene: -; len: 15; j_gene: TRBJ1-2; abundance: -
CDR3nt: TGTGCCAGCAGCCGAGGGGGGGAGACCTACAATGAGCAGTTCTTC; CDR3aa: CASSRGGETYNEQFF; v_gene: TRBV7-3; d_gene: -; len: 15; j_gene: TRBJ2-1; abundance: -
CDR3nt: TGTGCCAGCTCACCGGGTTCTGCGTCCCTAGAGGTAGCTTTCTTT; CDR3aa: CASSPGSASLEVAFF; v_gene: TRBV18; d_gene: -; len: 15; j_gene: TRBJ1-1; abundance: -
CDR3nt: TGTGCCAGCTCGGATGACAGTCCCGAAGCTTTCTTT; CDR3aa: CASSDDSPEAFF; v_gene: TRBV7-9; d_gene: -; len: 12; j_gene: TRBJ1-1; abundance: -
CDR3nt: TGTGCCACCAGCTCCACCCCCGGGACAGAGGACTATGGCTACACCTTC; CDR3aa: CATSSTPGTEDYGYTF; v_gene: TRBV24-1; d_gene: TRBD1; len: 16; j_gene: TRBJ1-2; abundance: -
CDR3nt: TGTGCCAGCAGCCAGGCGGATTGGGACTATGGCTACACCTTC; CDR3aa: CASSQADWDYGYTF; v_gene: TRBV6-2/TRBV6-3; d_gene: -; len: 14; j_gene: TRBJ1-2; abundance: -